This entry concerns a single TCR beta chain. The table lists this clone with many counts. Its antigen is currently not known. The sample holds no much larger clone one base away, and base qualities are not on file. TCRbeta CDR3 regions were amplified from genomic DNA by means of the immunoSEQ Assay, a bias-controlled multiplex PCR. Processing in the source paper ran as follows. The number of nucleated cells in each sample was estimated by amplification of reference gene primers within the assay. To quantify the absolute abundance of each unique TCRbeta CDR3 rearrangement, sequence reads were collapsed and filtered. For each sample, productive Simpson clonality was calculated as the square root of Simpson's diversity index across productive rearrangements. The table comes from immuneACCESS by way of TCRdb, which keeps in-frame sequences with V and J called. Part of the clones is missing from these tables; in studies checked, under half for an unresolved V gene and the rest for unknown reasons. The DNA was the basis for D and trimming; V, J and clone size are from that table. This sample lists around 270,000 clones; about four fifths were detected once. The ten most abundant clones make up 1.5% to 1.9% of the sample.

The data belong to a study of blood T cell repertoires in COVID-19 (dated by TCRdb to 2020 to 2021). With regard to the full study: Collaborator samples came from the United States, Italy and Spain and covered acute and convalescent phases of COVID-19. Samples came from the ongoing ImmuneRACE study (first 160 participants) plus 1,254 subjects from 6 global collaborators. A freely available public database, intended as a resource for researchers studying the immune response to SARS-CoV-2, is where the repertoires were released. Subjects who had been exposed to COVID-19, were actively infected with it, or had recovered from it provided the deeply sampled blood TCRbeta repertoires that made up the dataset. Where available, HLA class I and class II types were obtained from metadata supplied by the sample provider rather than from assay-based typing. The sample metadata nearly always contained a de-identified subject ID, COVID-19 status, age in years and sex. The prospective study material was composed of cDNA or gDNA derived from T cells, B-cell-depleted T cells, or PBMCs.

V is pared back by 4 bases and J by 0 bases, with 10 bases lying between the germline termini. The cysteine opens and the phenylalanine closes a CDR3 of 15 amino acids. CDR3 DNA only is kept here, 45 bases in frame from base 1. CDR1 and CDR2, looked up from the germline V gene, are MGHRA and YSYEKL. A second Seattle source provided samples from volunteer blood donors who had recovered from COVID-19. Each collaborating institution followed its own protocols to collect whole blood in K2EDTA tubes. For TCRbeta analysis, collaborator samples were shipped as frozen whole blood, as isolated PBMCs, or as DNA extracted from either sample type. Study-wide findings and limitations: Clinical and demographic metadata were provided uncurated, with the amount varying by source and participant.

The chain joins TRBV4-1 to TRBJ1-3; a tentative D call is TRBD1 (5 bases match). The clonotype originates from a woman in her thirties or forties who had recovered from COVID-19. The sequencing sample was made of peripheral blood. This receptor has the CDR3 CASSPMGLSGNTIYF. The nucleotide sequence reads TGCGCCAGCAGCCCAATGGGACTCTCTGGAAACACCATATATTTT.